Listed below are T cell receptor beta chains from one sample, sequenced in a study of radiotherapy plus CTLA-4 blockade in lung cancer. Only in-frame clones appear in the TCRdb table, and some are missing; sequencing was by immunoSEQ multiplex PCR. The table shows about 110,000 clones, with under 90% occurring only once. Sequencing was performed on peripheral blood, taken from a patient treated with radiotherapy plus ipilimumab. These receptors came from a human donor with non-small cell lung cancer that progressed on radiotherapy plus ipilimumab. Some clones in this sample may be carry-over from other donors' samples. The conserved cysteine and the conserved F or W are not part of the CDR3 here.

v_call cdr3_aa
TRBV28 ASSERYLGNSPLH
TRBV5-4 ASRRDAGNTIY
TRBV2 ASNRDSDTQY
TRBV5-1 ASSPGTGGDEQY
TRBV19 ASSIITGGLYEQY
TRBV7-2 ASSLAHFNEKLF
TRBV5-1 ASSEAGGRAQETQY
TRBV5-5 ASSFGGDGYNEQF
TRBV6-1 ASTGTQPTYNEQF
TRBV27 ASSLRFQVRNEQF
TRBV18 ASSPLQERNGYT
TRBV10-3 AISESAANYGYT
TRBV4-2 ASSQDFAGSTEAF
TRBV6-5 ASSYATGISPLH
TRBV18 ASSPPGLAGSYNEQF
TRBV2 ASIFIPGGEQF
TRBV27 ASSLAGPRKLTPLH
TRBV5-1 ASSQTSGGAGPDTQY
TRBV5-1 ASSGGQEVYTEAF
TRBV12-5 ASGRDSYGYT
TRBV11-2 ASSYRGAANTGELF
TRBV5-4 ASSTGTGQETQY
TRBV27 ASSLEGRPSYEQY
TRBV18 ASSGDRASYEQY
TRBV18 ASSQTGGNTEAF
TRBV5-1 ASSLGVQETQY
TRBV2 ASRGVQETQY
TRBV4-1 ASSQAETSYEQY
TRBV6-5 ASSPSGGASDTQY
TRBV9 ASSVGVGGTNTEAF
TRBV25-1 ASSEFRDPNYGYT
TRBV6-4 ASSDVAGSTDTQY
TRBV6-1 ASSFAEYFNYGYT
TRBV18 ASSPWTGDTEAF
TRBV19 ASSGSTYNEQF
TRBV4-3 ASSQDLGFPNEKLF
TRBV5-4 ASSLMAGKANEKLF
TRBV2 ASIGTENTGELF
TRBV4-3 ASSPRTGDGGLYTEAF
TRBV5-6 ASSLVGSSGNTIY
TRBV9 ASSDRTGRNGELF
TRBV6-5 ASSLTGLVRYGYT
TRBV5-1 ASSNRDEGQETQY
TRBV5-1 ASSARLNTDTQY
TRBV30 AWAGLAGVNEQF
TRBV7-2 ASSPKTPMDTEAF
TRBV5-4 ASSLQGVGETQY
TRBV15 ATSQPDRVRGYT
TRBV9 ASSVESGTGSTGKLF
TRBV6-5 ASSSTGGGNEQY
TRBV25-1 ASSDIGTIYNEQF
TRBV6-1 ASSEGTGKYGYT
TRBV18 ASSPQQGGQNYGYT
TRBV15 ATSRDRLAGPRQF
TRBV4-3 ASSQERDNTEAF
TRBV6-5 ASRASGLSGNTIY
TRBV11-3 ASSEGTPWGTDTQY